This entry lists 29 T cell receptor beta chains sequenced from one sample in a study of OX40 agonist ivuxolimab in advanced cancers. Sequencing was performed with immunoSEQ multiplex PCR; in TCRdb, only in-frame clones are kept and a portion is missing. The sample has approximately 29,000 clones; 80% are singletons. Specimen: CD4+ or CD8+ T cells sorted from blood, collected in a trial of the OX40 agonist ivuxolimab. Every receptor here comes from an adult with an advanced solid tumor such as melanoma, head and neck, liver or kidney cancer.

The J gene is TRBJ2-2, the V gene TRBV11-2; 8 positions agree with TRBD1. J gave up 7 bases and V 2 bases, and 3 bases lay outside the gene matches. The germline gives CDR1 SGHAT, CDR2 FQNNGV. The CDR3 is 14 residues long. CDR3 bases: TGTGCCAGCAGCTTAACAGGGGGGTTCGGGGAGCTGTTTTTT. Translating gives CASSLTGGFGELFF.

This sequence joins TRBV6-6 and TRBJ1-2; no definite D call. V was trimmed by 10 bases and J by 4 bases, leaving 13 bases between them. Germline V lookup: CDR1 MNHNY, CDR2 SVGAGI (reference sequence). CDR3 length: 12 residues. CDR3 in amino acids: CATTSGLYGYTF. As DNA, the CDR3 is TGTGCCACCACTTCGGGCCTCTATGGCTACACCTTC.

The V call is TRBV10-1, the J call TRBJ2-7, with D possibly matching TRBD1 (5 bases). V was clipped by 2 bases and J by 4 bases, with 9 bases between them. Germline V gene lookup returns CDR1 WNHNN and CDR2 SYGVQD (reference sequence). This CDR3 has 13 residues. CDR3 residues: CASSEGQGYEQYF. CDR3 bases: TGCGCCAGCAGTGAGGGTCAGGGTTACGAGCAGTACTTC.

This clone appeared once. Other DNA sequences from this sample encode an identical CDR3 as well. The CDR3 region has the DNA TGCAGTGCTAAAGCTAATGAAAAACTGTTTTTT. Protein product: CSAKANEKLFF. V usage is TRBV20-1 and J usage is TRBJ1-4; no clear D. Trimming took 4 bases from V and 3 from J, leaving 3 bases between them. Germline assignment: CDR1 DFQATT and CDR2 SNEGSKA (reference sequence). The CDR3 has 11 amino acids.

Only a few counts were recorded for this clone. The rearrangement uses TRBV7-3 and TRBJ2-5; possibly TRBD2 for D (6 bases). Germline V gene data show CDR1 as SGHTA and CDR2 as FQGTGA. This CDR3 spans 15 amino acids. The V end lost 1 base, the J end lost 3 bases, and 12 bases lay between the germline ends. Here the CDR3 reads CASSLRGTFEETQYF. CDR3 nucleotide sequence: TGTGCCAGCAGCTTAAGAGGGACTTTTGAAGAGACCCAGTACTTC.

The rearrangement uses TRBV6-5 and TRBJ2-7; 8 bases align to TRBD1. With 6 bases clipped from V and 5 bases from J, the junction kept 6 bases outside the gene matches. This CDR3 comprises 13 residues. Germline assignment: CDR1 MNHEY and CDR2 SVGAGI. The CDR3 loop reads CASSLDRVHEQYF. In nucleotides, the CDR3 is TGTGCCAGCAGCTTGGACAGGGTCCACGAGCAGTACTTC.

The chain couples TRBV5-8 to TRBJ1-2, with TRBD1 matching 8 bases. V shed 2 bases, J shed 0 bases, and the junction held 15 bases outside the gene matches. Per germline, CDR1 SGHTS and CDR2 YDEGEE. The length of the CDR3 is 19 residues. The CDR3, as DNA: TGTGCCAGCAGCTTCAGGCCTCAGACAGGGGCAAGGGCTAACTATGGCTACACCTTC. Its translation: CASSFRPQTGARANYGYTF. Variable domain in full (rest from reference TRBV5-8 and TRBJ1-2): EAGVTQSPTHLIKTRGQQATLRCSPISGHTSVYWYQQALGLGLQFLLWYDEGEERNRGNFPPRFSGRQFPNYSSELNVNALELEDSALYLCASSFRPQTGARANYGYTFGSGTRLTVV.

The chain is built from TRBV5-1 and TRBJ2-5; perhaps D is TRBD1 or TRBD2 (6 bases each). Looked up from germline, CDR1 is SGHRS and CDR2 is YFSETQ. There are 13 residues in the CDR3. V was trimmed by 3 bases and J by 5 bases, leaving 11 bases between them. The CDR3 here is CASSSGGGETQYF. The CDR3 DNA reads as TGCGCCAGCAGCTCTGGAGGGGGGGAGACCCAGTACTTC.

V usage is TRBV28 and J usage is TRBJ1-4; the match to TRBD1 covers 10 bases. J was trimmed by 7 bases and V by 6 bases; bases with no gene match: 14. The germline V gene has CDR1 MDHEN and CDR2 SYDVKM. The CDR3 totals 17 residues. The CDR3 here is CASRSGTGDIGGEKLFF. The CDR3 DNA sequence: TGTGCCAGCAGGTCCGGGACAGGGGACATAGGCGGTGAAAAACTGTTTTTT.

This clone was detected only once. In nucleotides, the CDR3 is TGTGCCAGCAGTTGGGGGGCTGGGGCCAACGTCCTGACTTTC. The encoded protein is CASSWGAGANVLTF. The chain joins TRBV6-5 to TRBJ2-6, with a possible D match to TRBD2 (6 bases). From germline, CDR1 is MNHEY and CDR2 SVGAGI. CDR3 length: 14 residues. The V and J ends lost 4 bases and 2 bases respectively, with 6 bases between them.

The chain employs TRBV5-5 and TRBJ2-7; tentatively, D is TRBD2 (6 bases). The CDR3 runs to 15 residues. CDR1 and CDR2 from the germline V gene are SGHKS and YYEKEE (reference sequence). V dropped 4 bases and J dropped 2 bases, with 16 bases sitting between them. The chain's CDR3 is CASSPSGGTTYEQYF. The CDR3 nucleotides are TGTGCCAGCAGCCCCTCCGGGGGTACCACCTACGAGCAGTACTTC. Combining the CDR3 with reference TRBV5-5 and TRBJ2-7 gives the whole variable domain DAGVTQSPTHLIKTRGQQVTLRCSPISGHKSVSWYQQVLGQGPQFIFQYYEKEERGRGNFPDRFSARQFPNYSSELNVNALLLGDSALYLCASSPSGGTTYEQYFGPGTRLTVT.

This clone showed up just once. The V and J genes are TRBV9 and TRBJ2-1; D gene ambiguous. This CDR3 comprises 12 residues. Germline loops: CDR1 SGDLS, CDR2 YYNGEE. V lost 3 bases to trimming and J lost 4 bases, with 5 bases between them. This CDR3 is CASSDAYNEQFF. The CDR3 nucleotides are TGTGCCAGCAGCGATGCATACAATGAGCAGTTCTTC.

The V call is TRBV2, the J call TRBJ1-4; D gene ambiguous. Trimming pared 1 base from V and 7 bases from J, leaving 7 bases between. The germline CDR1 and CDR2 sequences are SNHLY and FYNNEI. The CDR3 covers 13 residues. In nucleotides, the CDR3 is TGTGCCAGCAGTGAAGGGTTTATTGAAAAACTGTTTTTT. The encoded protein is CASSEGFIEKLFF.

The V call is TRBV11-2, the J call TRBJ2-7; 7 bases map to TRBD1. The CDR3 is 17 residues long. Germline V CDR1 and CDR2: SGHAT, FQNNGV. V shed 1 base and J 2 bases; nucleotides not matched to a gene: 11. This chain's CDR3 is CASSLVLRTGSTYEQYF. The CDR3 DNA sequence: TGTGCCAGCAGCTTAGTCCTTCGGACAGGAAGTACCTACGAGCAGTACTTC.

The chain combines TRBV11-3 with TRBJ2-3, with D unclear. The germline V gene encodes CDR1 SGHNT and CDR2 YENEEA. The CDR3 covers 12 residues. The V end lost 3 bases, the J end lost 4 bases, and 5 bases lay between the germline ends. CDR3 coding DNA: TGTGCCAGCAGCTTGGTATCAGATACGCAGTATTTT. Translation gives CASSLVSDTQYF.

This chain links TRBV4-3 with TRBJ1-4; perhaps TRBD1 as D (5 bases). Trimming took 3 bases from V and 7 from J, leaving 15 bases between them. CDR1 is LGHNA, CDR2 YSLEER, per germline. There are 15 residues in the CDR3. The chain's CDR3 is CASSQGRVGGEKLFF. CDR3 sequence (DNA): TGCGCCAGCAGCCAGGGGCGTGTGGGCGGTGAAAAACTGTTTTTT.

The J gene is TRBJ1-1, the V gene TRBV6-5; D is ambiguous. The ends were cut back, 5 bases at V and 8 bases at J, with 15 bases in the middle. Germline lookup yields CDR1 MNHEY and CDR2 SVGAGI. This CDR3 has 13 residues. CDR3 in amino acids: CASSPSSTVEAFF. CDR3 nucleotides: TGTGCCAGCAGTCCCTCATCGACTGTGGAAGCTTTCTTT.

V and J are TRBV27 and TRBJ2-7; TRBD1 matches at 9 bases. CDR1 is MNHEY and CDR2 is SMNVEV in the germline V gene (reference sequence). V was clipped by 5 bases and J by 4 bases; unmatched bases: 12. This CDR3 spans 16 amino acids. For the CDR3, the DNA is TGTGCCAGCAGTACCAAGACAGGGGGGAGGTTTTACGAGCAGTACTTC. This sequence encodes CASSTKTGGRFYEQYF.

The chain links TRBV6-1 to TRBJ1-5; TRBD1 aligns across 8 bases. The CDR3 spans 13 residues. Germline V CDR1 and CDR2: MNHNS, SASEGT. V gave up 7 bases and J gave up 7 bases; unmatched junction bases: 6. The CDR3 DNA is TGTGCCAGCACCCCCCAGGGGGCCCAGCCCCAGCATTTT. It yields the protein CASTPQGAQPQHF.

The genes are TRBV7-3 and TRBJ1-1; the D is unclear. Germline values: CDR1 SGHTA, CDR2 FQGTGA. The CDR3 is 15 residues long. The V gene lost 0 bases and the J gene lost 0 bases, with 8 bases spanning the gap. CDR3 sequence: CASSLTGSVNTEAFF. The CDR3 DNA follows: TGTGCCAGCAGCTTAACCGGGAGTGTGAACACTGAAGCTTTCTTT.

The V and J genes are TRBV19 and TRBJ2-6; tentative D call: TRBD2 (6 bases). The germline V gene has CDR1 LNHDA and CDR2 SQIVND (reference sequence). The CDR3 extends over 12 amino acids. The DNA for the CDR3 is TGTGCGTCGGGGGCTGGGGCCAACGTCCTGACTTTC. This translates into CASGAGANVLTF.

This rearrangement joins TRBV27 to TRBJ2-7; tentatively, D is TRBD1 (6 bases). V was clipped by 5 bases and J by 7 bases, with 18 bases between them. Germline values: CDR1 MNHEY, CDR2 SMNVEV (reference sequence). There are 14 residues in the CDR3. CDR3 in DNA: TGTGCCAGCAGTCCCGACTTTACAGGGACGGAGCAGTACTTC. Amino acids: CASSPDFTGTEQYF.

This clone was observed once. The chain is built from TRBV7-6 and TRBJ2-2, with 9 positions matching TRBD1. After removal of 5 bases from V and 4 bases from J, the junction contained 14 bases not matched to a gene. Germline V gene lookup returns CDR1 SGHVS and CDR2 FNYEAQ. The CDR3 loop spans 18 amino acids. Here the CDR3 reads CASSGSGTGTPGTGELFF. The CDR3 DNA reads TGTGCCAGCAGCGGGTCCGGGACAGGGACCCCGGGCACCGGGGAGCTGTTTTTT.

V and J are TRBV27 and TRBJ2-7; possible D gene TRBD1, 5 bases. The germline V and J ends were trimmed by 3 bases and 0 bases, with 12 bases remaining between them. CDR3 length: 15 residues. CDR1 is MNHEY and CDR2 is SMNVEV in the germline V gene (reference sequence). The CDR3 region has the DNA TGTGCCAGCAGTTTTGGGCAGGGCGGCTCCTACGAGCAGTACTTC. The encoded protein is CASSFGQGGSYEQYF.

The chain has TRBV9 and TRBJ2-7; D is ambiguous. The CDR3 is made up of 12 amino acids. V lost 0 bases and J 5 bases, leaving 6 bases between the germline ends. CDR1 is SGDLS and CDR2 is YYNGEE in the germline V gene. Here the CDR3 DNA reads TGTGCCAGCAGCGTAGCGGGCGACGAGCAGTACTTC. This translates into CASSVAGDEQYF.

The rearrangement links TRBV23-1 to TRBJ1-2; D remains unclear. TRBV23-1 is assigned to the ORF class and has an uncertain function. This CDR3 has 12 residues. Trimming cost V 7 bases and J 4 bases, with 10 bases left between them. The CDR3 region has the DNA TGCGCCAGCAACGGGAGAACCTATGGCTACACCTTC. Translated, it gives CASNGRTYGYTF.

This clone was detected only a few times. The CDR3 reads CATQRGEEGGETQYF. The CDR3, as DNA: TGTGCCACTCAGCGGGGGGAGGAAGGTGGGGAGACCCAGTACTTC. The chain joins TRBV11-2 to TRBJ2-5, with 9 positions matching TRBD2. Germline V lookup: CDR1 SGHAT, CDR2 FQNNGV. V was clipped by 10 bases and J by 5 bases; unmatched bases: 14. This CDR3 spans 15 amino acids.

The chain employs TRBV7-8 and TRBJ1-5; 8 nucleotides match TRBD1. The CDR3 spans 19 residues. The J segment lost 0 bases and the V segment lost 6 bases, leaving 16 bases of the junction unmatched. The germline V gene has CDR1 SGHVS and CDR2 FQNEAQ. This CDR3 is CASRLTPGQDRYSNQPQHF. The CDR3 DNA reads as TGTGCCAGCAGGTTAACCCCGGGACAGGACCGATATAGCAATCAGCCCCAGCATTTT.

The chain carries TRBV27 and TRBJ2-7; 10 positions agree with TRBD2. The CDR3 has 14 amino acids. V dropped 5 bases and J dropped 12; count of bases not matched to a gene: 13. Per the germline V gene, CDR1 is MNHEY and CDR2 is SMNVEV (reference sequence). The CDR3 DNA reads as TGTGCCAGCAGTCCCGGGACTAGCGTATTGGGCTGGTACTTC. Translated: CASSPGTSVLGWYF.